This T cell receptor beta chain was recorded in a study of CD8 T cells in ankylosing spondylitis. Study-level points and caveats: With a CD8+ phenotype, disease-linked clones were relatively rare in peripheral blood. As reported, disease-linked clones showed significant enrichment in matched ankylosing spondylitis synovial fluid. A subset of motif variants has previously been described in the synovial fluid and blood of reactive arthritis.

V gave up 0 bases and J gave up 5 bases, with 8 bases separating them. The CDR3 totals 13 residues. CDR1 and CDR2 (germline): SGHRS, YFSETQ. There are many counts of this clonotype. Its antigen is still unknown. In TCRdb, the 5' RACE reads were re-called with MiXCR into one record per CDR3 protein. The table lists roughly 150,000 distinct CDR3 sequences, around 32% of them singletons. Specimen: synovial fluid, either unsorted or a sorted T cell fraction (not recorded which). This TCR was recovered from a male donor with ankylosing spondylitis. This rearrangement joins TRBV5-1 to TRBJ1-1, with no clear D. CDR3 nucleotides: TGCGCCAGCAGCTTGGAGGGTAGGACTGAAGCTTTCTTT. Translating gives CASSLEGRTEAFF. The whole variable domain, remainder taken from reference TRBV5-1 and TRBJ1-1, is KAGVTQTPRYLIKTRGQQVTLSCSPISGHRSVSWYQQTPGQGLQFLFEYFSETQRNKGNFPGRFSGRQFSNSRSEMNVSTLELGDSALYLCASSLEGRTEAFFGQGTRLTVV.